A single sample gave rise to the 13 T cell receptor beta chains below, sequenced in a study of beta chain features in type 1 diabetes. TCRB transcripts that were expressed got sequenced, as all of the isolated RNA had been reverse transcribed. Generated by immunoSEQ multiplex PCR, the TCRdb table keeps only in-frame clones and is missing some. This sample carries roughly 450,000 clones, around 10% of them seen once, and the ten largest clones take 0.045% to 0.06%. What was sequenced was naive CD4+ T cells from blood. These receptors were obtained from a woman aged 18-29 years in good health.

The chain uses TRBV5-1 and TRBJ2-1, with 7 positions matching TRBD1. This CDR3 region has 13 residues. V trimming: 7 bases; J trimming: 7 bases; junction bases outside the gene matches: 8. Germline V gene data show CDR1 as SGHRS and CDR2 as YFSETQ. CDR3: CASGRQGPNEQFF. CDR3 sequence (DNA): TGCGCCAGCGGGAGACAGGGCCCGAATGAGCAGTTCTTC. The full variable domain, its missing parts supplied by reference TRBV5-1 and TRBJ2-1, is KAGVTQTPRYLIKTRGQQVTLSCSPISGHRSVSWYQQTPGQGLQFLFEYFSETQRNKGNFPGRFSGRQFSNSRSEMNVSTLELGDSALYLCASGRQGPNEQFFGPGTRLTVL.

The V gene is TRBV7-2, the J gene TRBJ2-3, with D perhaps TRBD1 or TRBD2 (5 bases each). The CDR3 extends over 15 amino acids. V lost 3 bases, J lost 5 bases, and 15 bases lay in between. The V gene's germline CDR1 is SGHTA and CDR2 FQGNSA. The DNA of the CDR3 is TGTGCCAGCAGCTTCAATGGGGGAACAGGAGATACGCAGTATTTT. Amino acid sequence: CASSFNGGTGDTQYF.

This clone turned up a few times. This chain joins TRBV28 and TRBJ1-5; D not resolved. Per the germline V gene, CDR1 is MDHEN and CDR2 is SYDVKM. The CDR3 runs to 14 residues. Between the trimmed V and J ends, which lost 7 bases and 2 bases, there was a span of 12 bases. The CDR3 DNA reads as TGTGCCAGCAATAGCGGATATGGCAATCAGCCCCAGCATTTT. It yields the protein CASNSGYGNQPQHF.

The chain couples TRBV19 to TRBJ2-1; 10 positions match TRBD2. This CDR3 is built from 17 residues. The J segment lost 5 bases and the V segment lost 11 bases, leaving 18 bases of the junction unmatched. Germline V gives CDR1 LNHDA, CDR2 SQIVND (reference sequence). CDR3 sequence reads: CASKRGIAGGVDNEQFF. The CDR3 DNA sequence: TGTGCCTCTAAAAGGGGGATAGCGGGAGGTGTGGACAATGAGCAGTTCTTC.

This clone was counted only a few times. The V gene is TRBV29-1, the J gene TRBJ1-1; tentatively, D is TRBD1 (6 bases). Trimming shortened V by 5 bases and J by 10 bases, and 23 bases separated the two germline ends. The CDR3 runs 14 residues. Germline CDR1 is SQVTM and CDR2 is ANQGSEA. CDR3 nucleotides: TGCAGCGTTAAAACAGGGACTCAGGCGAGGGGAGCTTTCTTT. This codes for CSVKTGTQARGAFF.

The chain combines TRBV30 with TRBJ2-7; D possibly matches TRBD1 or TRBD2 (5 bases each). Germline V gene data show CDR1 as GTSNPN and CDR2 as SVGIG (reference sequence). The germline V and J ends were trimmed by 3 bases and 3 bases, with 15 bases remaining between them. The CDR3 runs 14 residues. CDR3 sequence reads: CAWRPPGRSYEQYF. CDR3 coding DNA: TGTGCCTGGAGGCCCCCGGGACGGAGCTACGAGCAGTACTTC.

This chain connects TRBV2 to TRBJ2-4; no definite D call. The CDR3 extends over 13 amino acids. The germline V gene encodes CDR1 SNHLY and CDR2 FYNNEI. The germline V and J ends were trimmed by 4 bases and 3 bases, with 7 bases remaining between them. CDR3 region: CASSVVVKNIQYF. CDR3 DNA: TGTGCCAGCAGTGTGGTCGTCAAAAACATTCAGTACTTC.

This clone was detected a few times. This chain joins TRBV14 and TRBJ2-1, with 9 positions matching TRBD2. V was pared by 2 bases and J by 7 bases, with 9 bases of the junction left unmatched. The CDR3 length is 16 residues. Looked up from germline, CDR1 is SGHDN and CDR2 is FVKESK. DNA for the CDR3: TGTGCCAGCAGCCAACCAGGGACTAGCAAATGGAATGAGCAGTTCTTC. Residues: CASSQPGTSKWNEQFF.

This clone occurred many times. The chain uses TRBV28 and TRBJ2-7, with 7 nucleotides matching TRBD1. Germline V CDR1 and CDR2: MDHEN, SYDVKM. The V gene end was trimmed by 2 bases and the J gene end by 3 bases; junction bases not matched to a gene: 4. This CDR3 has 14 residues. CDR3 nucleotides: TGTGCCAGCAGTTTACAGGGACAGCGCTACGAGCAGTACGTC. It codes for CASSLQGQRYEQYV.

The chain links TRBV16 to TRBJ1-2; D is unclear. The CDR3 is 15 residues long. Germline V gives CDR1 KGHSY, CDR2 FQNENV. Trimming removed 4 bases from V and 0 bases from J, with 12 bases in between. CDR3 sequence: CASSPTVSANYGYTF. The DNA for the CDR3 is TGTGCCAGCAGCCCGACGGTCTCAGCTAACTATGGCTACACCTTC.

The count of this clone is one. The chain joins TRBV7-2 to TRBJ2-1; maybe TRBD1 (6 bases). CDR1 is SGHTA and CDR2 is FQGNSA in the germline V gene. Trimming removed 4 bases from V and 4 bases from J, with 17 bases in between. This CDR3 has 16 amino acids. The CDR3 loop is CASSSQGAGVYNEQFF. CDR3 coding DNA: TGTGCCAGCAGCTCCCAAGGGGCAGGGGTGTACAATGAGCAGTTCTTC.

The chain recombines TRBV9 with TRBJ2-7, with D possibly matching TRBD1 (5 bases). The germline CDR1 and CDR2 sequences are SGDLS and YYNGEE. This CDR3 spans 15 amino acids. V was shortened by 0 bases and J by 6 bases, with 16 bases between the two germline ends. The CDR3 spells CASSVGWGASSEQYF. In DNA form, the CDR3 reads TGTGCCAGCAGCGTAGGATGGGGCGCGTCTTCCGAGCAGTACTTC.

This rearrangement joins TRBV7-8 to TRBJ2-3; 9 nucleotides align to TRBD1. Losses at the gene ends were 5 bases for V and 4 bases for J; bases not matched to a gene: 4. The CDR3 covers 14 residues. The germline CDR1 and CDR2 sequences are SGHVS and FQNEAQ. The CDR3 reads CASSRDRVPDTQYF. The CDR3 DNA is TGTGCCAGCAGCCGGGACAGGGTTCCAGATACGCAGTATTTT.